Listed below are T cell receptor beta chains from one sample, sequenced in a study of OX40 agonist ivuxolimab in advanced cancers. Data came from immunoSEQ multiplex PCR; TCRdb stores just in-frame clones and leaves some out. The repertoire holds some 150,000 clones, with 90% as singletons. This specimen was CD4+ or CD8+ T cells sorted from blood, taken in a trial of the OX40 agonist ivuxolimab. All receptors derive from an adult with an advanced solid tumor such as melanoma, head and neck, liver or kidney cancer. CDR3s include the opening cysteine and the closing phenylalanine or tryptophan. Each record gives: clone size, V gene, D gene, J gene, CDR3 DNA, CDR3 protein. A D gene is named only where the DNA matches it firmly. Part of the rows lack a size; the others show once, few, many or a class for expanded clones.

>NA|TRBV29-1|TRBD1|TRBJ2-6
TGCAGCGTTGAGAGGACAGGGTTCTTCTGCTCTGGGGCCAACGTCCTGACTTTC
CSVERTGFFCSGANVLTF
>NA|TRBV6-6|NA|TRBJ1-2
TGTGCCAGCAGTTACTCTGGGGCACTTCCTCCTGGCTACACCTTC
CASSYSGALPPGYTF
>once|TRBV29-1|NA|TRBJ1-5
TGCAGCGTTCGTATTGACGGCAATCAGCCCCAGCATTTT
CSVRIDGNQPQHF
>NA|TRBV2|TRBD1|TRBJ1-5
TGTGCCAGCAGAGCCGGGACAGGGGTGAGTCAGCCCCAGCATTTT
CASRAGTGVSQPQHF
>NA|TRBV5-1|TRBD2|TRBJ2-1
TGCGCCAGCAGCGGAGATATAGCGGGAATGGGTGAGCAGTTCTTC
CASSGDIAGMGEQFF
>NA|TRBV4-1|NA|TRBJ2-4
TGCGCCAGCAGCCAAGAAAGTGACCGCCAAAGGATTCAGTACTTC
CASSQESDRQRIQYF
>NA|TRBV7-2|NA|TRBJ2-7
TGTGCCAGCAGCTTAGGGGAAGAGCAGTACTTC
CASSLGEEQYF
>NA|TRBV27|TRBD2|TRBJ2-3
TGTGCCAGCAGAGATAGCGGGGCTAGCACAGATACGCAGTATTTT
CASRDSGASTDTQYF
>NA|TRBV9|NA|TRBJ1-1
TGTGCCAGCAGCGTAGGAATGAACACTGAAGCTTTCTTT
CASSVGMNTEAFF
>NA|TRBV28|NA|TRBJ1-1
TGTGCCAGCAGTTTATCCCGAGGGATCACCACTGAAGCTTTCTTT
CASSLSRGITTEAFF
>NA|TRBV13|NA|TRBJ2-3
TGTGCCAGCAGCCCGAGAAACAGGGCGGATACGCAGTATTTT
CASSPRNRADTQYF
>NA|TRBV7-2|NA|TRBJ1-3
TGTGCCAGCAGCTTAGGGCGGCCCTCTGGAAACACCATATATTTT
CASSLGRPSGNTIYF
>NA|TRBV7-9|NA|TRBJ1-1
TGTGCCAGCAGCTTAGCCGGGACAGAAGCTTTCTTT
CASSLAGTEAFF
>NA|TRBV28|NA|TRBJ2-2
TGTGCCAGTTCGGGACAGAACACCGGGGAGCTGTTTTTT
CASSGQNTGELFF
>once|TRBV23-1|NA|TRBJ1-2
TGCGCCAGCAGTCAATCGAGGGCCGAGGGAGACTATGGCTACACCTTC
CASSQSRAEGDYGYTF
>NA|TRBV5-4|TRBD2|TRBJ2-2
TGTGCCAGCAGATATATAGCGGGAGACACCGGGGAGCTGTTTTTT
CASRYIAGDTGELFF
>NA|TRBV14|TRBD1|TRBJ2-7
TGTGCCAGTAAGCTCCGGGACAGGGAGGACGAGCAGTACTTC
CASKLRDREDEQYF
>once|TRBV28|TRBD1|TRBJ2-3
TGTGCCAGCAGTCTAAGCCAAGGGACAGGATCCACAGATACGCAGTATTTT
CASSLSQGTGSTDTQYF
>NA|TRBV18|NA|TRBJ2-7
TGTGCCAGCTCACACGGACGGGACGAGGGGGAGCAGTACTTC
CASSHGRDEGEQYF
>NA|TRBV7-9|TRBD2|TRBJ2-5
TGTGCCAGCAGCTTAGGGGAGGGCGAGCAGACCCAGTACTTC
CASSLGEGEQTQYF
>NA|TRBV29-1|NA|TRBJ2-3
TGCAGCACTTCTGACCCGAGCACAGATACGCAGTATTTT
CSTSDPSTDTQYF
>NA|TRBV5-8|NA|TRBJ1-1
TGTGCCAGCAGTTTTGGATCGAGGGAAGCTTTCTTT
CASSFGSREAFF
>NA|TRBV4-3|NA|TRBJ2-7
TGCGCCAGCAGCCACGACGGCTACGAGCAGTACTTC
CASSHDGYEQYF
>once|TRBV5-6|NA|TRBJ2-3
TGTGCCAGCAGCCCCCGCTTGGGGGGTTCCACAGATACGCAGTATTTT
CASSPRLGGSTDTQYF
>NA|TRBV7-9|TRBD1|TRBJ1-6
TGTGCCAGCAGCTTACCCGGACAGGGGGCGAGTGGACACTTT
CASSLPGQGASGHF
>NA|TRBV28|TRBD1|TRBJ2-3
TGTGCCAGCACTTTCGTCGGGACAGGGGTCAACACAGATACGCAGTATTTT
CASTFVGTGVNTDTQYF
>NA|TRBV11-2|NA|TRBJ1-5
TGTGCCAGCAGCCCAGGTCCAGGGGTAGGGAATCAGCCCCAGCATTTT
CASSPGPGVGNQPQHF
>NA|TRBV28|NA|TRBJ2-5
TGTGCCAGCAGTTCGACCCAGGGGCGGAGAGAGACCCAGTACTTC
CASSSTQGRRETQYF
>NA|TRBV2|TRBD1|TRBJ2-7
TGTGCCGGCTCCGGGACAGGGCTCTACGAGCAGTACTTC
CAGSGTGLYEQYF
>NA|TRBV5-4|NA|TRBJ2-3
TGTGCCAGCAGCTTGACGCAGAACACAGATACGCAGTATTTT
CASSLTQNTDTQYF
>NA|TRBV7-9|NA|TRBJ2-1
TGTGCCAGCAGCTTAGGTCAGGGCCTCGGGTACAATGAGCAGTTCTTC
CASSLGQGLGYNEQFF
>NA|TRBV5-1|TRBD1|TRBJ2-4
TGCGCCAGCAGCACCTGGACAGGTACCAAAAACATTCAGTACTTC
CASSTWTGTKNIQYF
>NA|TRBV7-3|NA|TRBJ2-7
TGTGCCAGCAGCTTAACGGGAGTTGGCGAGCAGTACTTC
CASSLTGVGEQYF
>NA|TRBV5-5|NA|TRBJ1-1
TGTGCCAGCAGCCTCAACACTGAAGCTTTCTTT
CASSLNTEAFF
>once|TRBV6-5|NA|TRBJ2-7
TGTGCCAGCAGTTACGGTTTGGGGAGCCCTAGCGAGCAGTACTTC
CASSYGLGSPSEQYF
>NA|TRBV27|NA|TRBJ2-7
TGTGCCAGCAGACGGACGGCGAACTACGAGCAGTACTTC
CASRRTANYEQYF
>once|TRBV5-6|NA|TRBJ2-1
TGTGCCAGCAGCCGGGGGCGCGGGCTTTATGAGCAGTTCTTC
CASSRGRGLYEQFF